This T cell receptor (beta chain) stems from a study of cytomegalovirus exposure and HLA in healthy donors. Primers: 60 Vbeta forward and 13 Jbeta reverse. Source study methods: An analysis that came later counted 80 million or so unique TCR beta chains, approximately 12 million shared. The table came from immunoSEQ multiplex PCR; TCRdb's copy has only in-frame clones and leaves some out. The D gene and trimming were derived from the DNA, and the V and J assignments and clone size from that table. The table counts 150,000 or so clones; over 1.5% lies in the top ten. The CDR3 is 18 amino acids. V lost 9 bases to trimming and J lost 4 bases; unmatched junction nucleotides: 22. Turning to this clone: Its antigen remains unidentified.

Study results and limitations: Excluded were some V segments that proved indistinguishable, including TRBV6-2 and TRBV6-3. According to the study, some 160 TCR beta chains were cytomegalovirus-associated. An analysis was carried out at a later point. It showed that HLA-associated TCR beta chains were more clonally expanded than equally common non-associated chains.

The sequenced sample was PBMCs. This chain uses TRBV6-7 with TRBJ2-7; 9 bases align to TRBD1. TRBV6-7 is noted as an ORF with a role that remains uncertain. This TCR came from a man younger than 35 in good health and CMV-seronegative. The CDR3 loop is CASKALRQGDLAVYEQYF. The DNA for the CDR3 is TGTGCCAGTAAGGCACTCAGACAGGGGGACTTAGCAGTATACGAGCAGTACTTC.